This record concerns one T cell receptor beta chain sequence. What it recognizes is unknown. CDR1 is SEHNR and CDR2 is FQNEAQ in the germline V gene (reference sequence). Trimming stripped 6 bases from V and 0 bases from J, with 12 bases between. CDR3 size: 14 residues. These data come from a study of response to subunit inactivated influenza vaccine. Study-wide findings and caveats: Few new T cells, the authors suggested, are recruited by each seasonal influenza vaccination.

TCRdb re-analysed the RT-PCR reads in MiXCR, keeping a single row per CDR3 protein. Of 800,000 to 1,000,000 distinct CDR3 sequences listed, 21% are singletons. This receptor was obtained from a man aged 50-59 years who received an inactivated influenza vaccine. J is TRBJ2-7 and V is TRBV7-9; D is tentatively TRBD1 or TRBD2 (5 bases each). The starting material was PBMCs from blood, obtained approximately 5 days after vaccination. CDR3 protein: CASRRRDGSYEQYF. CDR3 nucleotides: TGTGCCAGCAGGCGCCGGGACGGCTCCTACGAGCAGTACTTC.